A selection of T cell receptor beta chains follows, all from one sample in a study of T cell responses to AZD1222 COVID-19 vaccine. Produced via immunoSEQ multiplex PCR; TCRdb's table is partial and in-frame only. This sample yields roughly 120,000 clones, of which about 89% are seen a single time; 4.4% belongs to the top ten. The sequencing here drew on peripheral blood, taken 28 days after the second AZD1222 dose. Source of these receptors: an adult who received the AZD1222 COVID-19 vaccine. CDR3s include the opening cysteine and the closing phenylalanine or tryptophan. The order of the fields is J gene, V gene, CDR3 protein.

TRBJ2-1,TRBV11-3,CASSLTSGNFGEQFF
TRBJ2-2,TRBV5-1,CASSLEWSGTGELFF
TRBJ2-1,TRBV5-4,CASSHTDNEQFF
TRBJ2-1,TRBV7-8,CASSPRGAGGRNEQFF
TRBJ2-2,TRBV7-3,CASSSSARGLAGWKNTGELFF
TRBJ2-1,TRBV6-2/TRBV6-3,CASSYPQGNNEQFF
TRBJ2-1,TRBV9,CASSAGQGPVGGEQFF
TRBJ2-7,TRBV11-2,CASSLSMGGTRSAEQYF
TRBJ2-3,TRBV7-8,CASIKATRTDTQYF
TRBJ1-6,TRBV19,CASTGTGYSPLHF
TRBJ1-1,TRBV9,CASSSRGGANTEAFF
TRBJ2-3,TRBV5-4,CASSLPGAGTDTQYF
TRBJ2-1,TRBV25-1,CASTPGNEQFF
TRBJ1-1,TRBV19,CATTRSGFTEAFF
TRBJ2-5,TRBV24-1,CATSDATGIETQYF
TRBJ2-2,TRBV29-1,CSAKSGAWGYTGELFF
TRBJ2-1,TRBV28,CASSLWASGRDNEQFF
TRBJ1-1,TRBV3-1/TRBV3-2,CASSQQAPGQGDTEAFF
TRBJ2-1,TRBV7-2,CASSSRLLAGGNEQFF
TRBJ1-2,TRBV10-3,CAISDRDGSFQNYGYTF
TRBJ1-1,TRBV19,CASTPGNTEAFF
TRBJ2-7,TRBV3-1/TRBV3-2,CASSDTLRASGFEQYF
TRBJ1-5,TRBV11-2,CASSPNRNSNQPQHF
TRBJ2-2,TRBV4-3,CASSQEGVPNTGELFF
TRBJ2-2,TRBV6-4,CASSETSGSTGELFF
TRBJ1-4,TRBV7-9,CASSLGGNEKLFF